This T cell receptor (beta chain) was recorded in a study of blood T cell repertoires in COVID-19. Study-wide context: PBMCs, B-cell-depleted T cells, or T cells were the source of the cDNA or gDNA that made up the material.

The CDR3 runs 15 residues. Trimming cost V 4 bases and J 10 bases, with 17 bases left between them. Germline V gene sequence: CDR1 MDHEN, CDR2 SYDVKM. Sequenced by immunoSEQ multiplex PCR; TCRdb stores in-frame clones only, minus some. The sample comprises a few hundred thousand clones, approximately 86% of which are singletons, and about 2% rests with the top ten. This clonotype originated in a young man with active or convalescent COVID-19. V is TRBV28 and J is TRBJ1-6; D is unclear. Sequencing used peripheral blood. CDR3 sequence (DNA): TGTGCCAGCAGTTCACAGCCCTTAGTTCAGTCACCCCTCCACTTT. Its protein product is CASSSQPLVQSPLHF.